A single sample gave rise to the 6 T cell receptor beta chains below, sequenced in a study of blood T cell repertoires in COVID-19. Only in-frame clones appear in the TCRdb table, and some are missing; sequencing was by immunoSEQ multiplex PCR. The sample has more than 85,000 clones; roughly 85% are singletons. Sequenced input: peripheral blood. These receptors all come from a woman over 75 with active or convalescent COVID-19.

The V gene is TRBV19, the J gene TRBJ1-4, with TRBD1 matching 7 bases. The CDR3 is 18 residues long. The ends lost 1 base at V and 7 bases at J; junction bases unmatched: 15. Germline V gene sequence: CDR1 LNHDA, CDR2 SQIVND (reference sequence). The CDR3, as DNA: TGTGCCAGTAGTATAGCAAAAACAGGGGCTATCGGGGGTGAAAAACTGTTTTTT. It encodes CASSIAKTGAIGGEKLFF.

V usage is TRBV2 and J usage is TRBJ1-1; D call uncertain. Trimming stripped 4 bases from V and 1 base from J, with 10 bases between. Germline CDR1 reads SNHLY; CDR2 reads FYNNEI. The length of the CDR3 is 14 residues. The CDR3 region is CASSVGSWNTEAFF. The DNA of the CDR3 is TGTGCCAGCAGTGTGGGCAGTTGGAACACTGAAGCTTTCTTT.

J is TRBJ1-1 and V is TRBV7-8; 8 positions match TRBD1. Germline V gives CDR1 SGHVS, CDR2 FQNEAQ. Trimming took 1 base from V and 14 from J; bases not matched to a gene: 9. The CDR3 length is 13 residues. In DNA, the CDR3 is TGTGCCAGCAGCTTAGATATCGGACAGGGAAGGTTCTTT. Its translation: CASSLDIGQGRFF.

The V and J genes are TRBV7-2 and TRBJ2-1; 11 bases are shared with TRBD2. Germline values: CDR1 SGHTA, CDR2 FQGNSA. With V trimmed by 7 bases and J by 3 bases, 2 bases remained unmatched. This CDR3 region has 14 residues. CDR3 in DNA: TGTGCCAGCACCACTAGCGGGAGCTACAATGAGCAGTTCTTC. Translation: CASTTSGSYNEQFF.

The rearrangement links TRBV6-5 to TRBJ2-5; a possible D gene is TRBD2 (6 bases). Germline V lookup: CDR1 MNHEY, CDR2 SVGAGI. CDR3 size: 15 residues. Deletions cut 10 bases from V and 1 base from J, with 19 bases between. CDR3 region: CATAVGSGIQETQYF. The CDR3 nucleotides are TGTGCCACCGCCGTTGGTAGCGGAATCCAAGAGACCCAGTACTTC.

CDR3 DNA: TGTGCCAGCAGCTTAGAGGTGGGGGCGGGCGGCTACACCTTC. This codes for CASSLEVGAGGYTF. This chain links TRBV7-9 with TRBJ1-2; TRBD1 is a possible D gene (6 bases). This CDR3 region has 14 residues. Germline lookup yields CDR1 SEHNR and CDR2 FQNEAQ (reference sequence). The germline V and J ends were trimmed by 1 base and 8 bases, with 14 bases remaining between them.